A single T cell receptor beta chain is shown here with its context. The sample belongs to a study of cytomegalovirus exposure and HLA in healthy donors. In the PCR, 60 Vbeta and 13 Jbeta primers were used. The repertoire was sequenced with immunoSEQ multiplex PCR; TCRdb's copy has only in-frame clones and lacks some. In the table there are about 160,000 clones, around 84% of which are singletons. The junction had 3 bases not matched to a gene; V was cut back by 4 bases and J by 3 bases. The CDR3 contains 13 residues. The germline V gene encodes CDR1 KGHSH and CDR2 LQKENI. The sequenced sample consisted of PBMCs. The sequence was obtained from a man aged 18 to 35 in good health and CMV-seronegative. V is TRBV18 and J is TRBJ2-7; 7 bases match TRBD2. CDR3 amino acids: CASSRAGDYEQYF. CDR3 nucleotides: TGTGCCAGCTCACGGGCGGGAGACTACGAGCAGTACTTC.